The clone carrying this T cell receptor (beta chain) was seen a few times. The data are from a study of T cells after yellow fever vaccination. Using its own MiXCR run on the 5' RACE reads, TCRdb lists one record per CDR3 protein. The sample consists of some 80,000 distinct CDR3 sequences, roughly 13% of them appearing once. The TCR comes from a man in his late teens or twenties who received the YFV17D yellow fever vaccine. Specimen: CD8+ T cells not binding an NS4B(214-222) dextramer, sorted from PBMCs, collected 20 to 25 days after the first yellow fever vaccination.

The CDR3 protein is CASSTGLREQYF. The CDR3 coding sequence is TGTGCCAGCAGTACAGGGCTCCGCGAGCAGTACTTC. The rearrangement joins TRBV12-3 or TRBV12-4 to TRBJ2-7; D may be TRBD1 (6 bases). The CDR3 spans 12 residues. Between the trimmed V and J ends, which lost 5 bases and 6 bases, there was a span of 11 bases.